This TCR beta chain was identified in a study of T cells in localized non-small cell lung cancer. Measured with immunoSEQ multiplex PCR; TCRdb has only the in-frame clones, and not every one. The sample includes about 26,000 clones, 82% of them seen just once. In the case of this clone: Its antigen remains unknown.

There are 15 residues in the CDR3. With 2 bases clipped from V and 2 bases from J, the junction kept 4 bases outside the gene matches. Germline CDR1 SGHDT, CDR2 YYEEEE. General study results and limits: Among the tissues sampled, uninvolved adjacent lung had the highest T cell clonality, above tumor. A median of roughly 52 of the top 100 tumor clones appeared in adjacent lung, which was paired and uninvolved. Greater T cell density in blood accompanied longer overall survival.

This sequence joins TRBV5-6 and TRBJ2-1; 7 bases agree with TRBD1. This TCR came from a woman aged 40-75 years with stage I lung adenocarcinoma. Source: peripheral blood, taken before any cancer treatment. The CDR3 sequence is CASSFRDRAYNEQFF. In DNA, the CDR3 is TGTGCCAGCAGCTTCCGGGACAGAGCCTACAATGAGCAGTTCTTC.